This is a list of T cell receptor beta chains from one sample in a study of shared clonotypes between healthy human individuals. TCRdb keeps only in-frame clones here, not all; method: immunoSEQ multiplex PCR. The sample lists approximately 500,000 clones; almost 97% were seen once. Material: naive CD4+ T cells sorted from blood. The receptor source for this set is a woman in her thirties in good health. CDR3s include the opening cysteine and the closing phenylalanine or tryptophan. A D gene is named only where the DNA matches it firmly. The listing skips clone size in some rows; elsewhere it reads once, few, many or a size class.

size	V	D	J	CDR3	DNA
NA	TRBV28	NA	TRBJ2-1	CASSRDLGNEQFF	TGTGCCAGCAGTCGGGACCTTGGAAATGAGCAGTTCTTC
NA	TRBV28	NA	TRBJ1-5	CASRYRDRGNQPQHF	TGTGCCAGCAGGTACAGGGATCGTGGCAATCAGCCCCAGCATTTT
NA	TRBV18	TRBD1	TRBJ1-4	CASSGQTNEKLFF	TGTGCCAGCTCGGGACAGACTAATGAAAAACTGTTTTTT
NA	TRBV19	TRBD2	TRBJ2-1	CASSTGTSGYSYNEQFF	TGTGCCAGTAGTACGGGGACTAGCGGGTACTCCTACAATGAGCAGTTCTTC
NA	TRBV14	NA	TRBJ2-7	CASSQDLRLHYEQYF	TGTGCCAGCAGCCAAGATTTACGACTTCACTACGAGCAGTACTTC
NA	TRBV4-1	NA	TRBJ2-6	CASSPRVPGANVLTF	TGCGCCAGCAGCCCCCGGGTCCCTGGGGCCAACGTCCTGACTTTC
NA	TRBV19	TRBD1	TRBJ1-6	CASSNYGQGNSPLHF	TGTGCCAGTAGTAACTATGGACAGGGAAATTCACCCCTCCACTTT
NA	TRBV9	NA	TRBJ1-2	CASSVDVRGTNYGYIF	TGTGCCAGCAGCGTAGATGTGAGGGGTACGAACTATGGCTACATCTTC
once	TRBV2	NA	TRBJ2-5	CATQGGGGSFQETQYF	TGTGCCACCCAGGGTGGGGGCGGGAGCTTCCAAGAGACCCAGTACTTC
NA	TRBV2	NA	TRBJ1-4	CASGRDPGEKLFF	TGTGCCAGCGGCCGGGACCCGGGAGAAAAACTGTTTTTT
NA	TRBV27	NA	TRBJ1-5	CASSPSDIPSNQPQHF	TGTGCCAGCAGTCCATCGGACATCCCAAGTAATCAGCCCCAGCATTTT
NA	TRBV6-1	NA	TRBJ2-5	CASGGKIETQYF	TGTGCCAGCGGTGGGAAGATCGAGACCCAGTACTTC
NA	TRBV5-1	NA	TRBJ2-6	CASSLDPSGANVLTF	TGCGCCAGCAGCTTGGATCCCTCTGGGGCCAACGTCCTGACTTTC
NA	TRBV7-9	TRBD2	TRBJ2-3	CASSYRTSRAEDTQYF	TGTGCCAGCAGTTATCGGACTAGCAGGGCTGAGGATACGCAGTATTTT
NA	TRBV5-1	TRBD2	TRBJ2-7	CASSRVASGRPSYEQYF	TGCGCCAGCAGCAGGGTGGCTAGCGGGAGGCCGTCCTACGAGCAGTACTTC
NA	TRBV28	TRBD2	TRBJ2-6	CASSLGRVMSGANVLTF	TGTGCCAGCAGTTTAGGGAGGGTTATGAGTGGGGCCAACGTCCTGACTTTC
NA	TRBV11-2	NA	TRBJ1-4	CASTPPGQLFF	TGTGCCAGCACCCCTCCCGGTCAACTGTTTTTT
once	TRBV11-1	NA	TRBJ2-7	CASSLGGRDEQYF	TGTGCCAGCAGCTTAGGGGGCCGCGACGAGCAGTACTTC